This T cell receptor beta chain is drawn from a study of spatial heterogeneity in lung cancer (dated 2019 in TCRdb). With regard to the full study: Beta-chain transcripts were consistently detected in greater numbers than alpha-chain transcripts, which likely reflects a higher abundance of beta-chain transcripts. In the raw uncorrected reads, each unique combination of TCR and UMI appeared more than ten times on average. Nonsynonymous mutation counts, determined by whole-exome sequencing of tumor tissue, were related to features of the TCR repertoire. Both alpha and beta chains were TCR-sequenced in 200 to 250 tumor regions, approximately 67 matched nontumor lung samples and roughly 50 PBMC samples obtained at surgery. In non-small cell lung cancer, the study quantitatively compared TCR alpha and beta repertoires across several tumor regions, matched nontumor lung, and blood.

The full study reports these points: Ubiquitous expanded tumor TCRs were detected in blood more often at tumor resection than at routine follow-up. Additional single-cell paired TCR alpha and beta sequencing was considered necessary to confirm, at a functional level, the hypothesis that regional TCRs recognize regional mutations.

Comments on this clonotype: What this receptor recognizes is not known. The junction departs from germline at one end; a sequencing error may be responsible.

The library relied on 5' RACE. The sample was run on a NextSeq 500. To allow correction of PCR and sequencing errors, the TCR library protocol tagged every TCR cDNA molecule with a unique molecular identifier. The authors processed their data as follows. TCR identification, UMI-based error correction and CDR3 extraction were all carried out with Decombinator tools. Expanded TCRs were defined as those above a frequency of 2 per 1,000, corresponding to the top 1% of the tumor frequency distribution. Renyi diversity was calculated using the R vegan package after each repertoire was subsampled 100 times to 5,000 TCRs. CDR3 similarity networks were built from amino acid triplet string-kernel similarity, connecting CDR3s with pairwise similarity above 0.82. TCRdb reran the public reads through fastp at Q25 and MiXCR, keeping productive beta chains. A single entry per CDR3 protein holds the most common genes and DNA from its merged rows. What appears here as the V and J calls and clone size reflects TCRdb's work, not the paper's. The sample table lists 82,000 or so distinct CDR3 sequences, roughly 13% of them with a count of one. The ten biggest clones cover 4.6% of the sample.

CDR3 length: 13 amino acids, cysteine to phenylalanine. CDR3 DNA only is kept here, 39 bases in frame from base 1. The germline V gene (reference sequence) provides CDR1 SGHNT and CDR2 YYREEE. The sample's time point label, in plain terms: sample taken at primary tumor resection. TCR sequencing used whole RNA extracted from tumor and nontumor lung tissue, or from cryopreserved PBMC samples, without cell sorting. The donors were some 72 patients from the lung TRACERx cohort who had early-stage, untreated non-small cell lung cancer. Patients were selected for TCR sequencing only if sufficient RNA was available from at least two tumor regions.

The sample here was PBMCs, taken at surgery. The V and J segments used are TRBV5-4 and TRBJ1-1, with TRBD1 tentatively as D gene (5 bases match). This clonotype was sampled from a male donor with early-stage non-small cell lung cancer. The nucleotides are TGTGCCAGCAGCCTGGGCAGGGTCACTGAAGCTCTCTTT. Its protein product is CASSLGRVTEALF.